One sample yielded the 12 T cell receptor beta chains listed below, sequenced in a study of patients and donors after allogeneic stem cell transplantation (dated by TCRdb to 2018 to 2020). The library was produced with RT-PCR. Instrument used: NextSeq 550. TCRdb trimmed public reads at Q25 via fastp, called clones via MiXCR and kept in-frame beta chains. For every CDR3 protein sequence, its rows merge into one entry that carries the most common genes and DNA. The sample table records some 160,000 distinct CDR3 sequences; 24% of these occur just once. The ten largest clones capture 26% of the sample. The sequenced sample was blood, either unsorted or a sorted T cell fraction (not recorded which). The receptors come from a human donor who was either an allogeneic HSCT recipient or a stem cell or donor lymphocyte infusion donor (not recorded which). It is not recorded whose cells these are; they may come from a transplant donor.

This clonotype was found a few times. The chain's CDR3 is CASSLVAENTGELFF. Written as DNA, the CDR3 is TGTGCCAGCAGCTTAGTAGCGGAGAACACCGGGGAGCTGTTTTTT. The chain uses TRBV7-9 and TRBJ2-2; D perhaps matches TRBD2 (6 bases). V was pared by 1 base and J by 1 base, with 7 bases between. This CDR3 comprises 15 residues. CDR1 and CDR2 (germline): SEHNR, FQNEAQ (reference sequence).

The chain joins TRBV7-2 to TRBJ1-5, with D hard to call. Per the germline V gene, CDR1 is SGHTA and CDR2 is FQGNSA. This CDR3 has 14 amino acids. Trimming took 3 bases from V and 1 from J, leaving 7 bases between them. The CDR3 region has the DNA TGTGCCAGCAGCTTTCGGGGAAGCAATCAGCCCCAGCATTTT. As protein: CASSFRGSNQPQHF.

The chain recombines TRBV5-1 with TRBJ2-3; 15 nucleotides match TRBD2. The CDR3 covers 18 residues. From germline, CDR1 is SGHRS and CDR2 YFSETQ. The junction had 8 bases not matched to a gene; V was cut back by 4 bases and J by 2 bases. CDR3 loop: CASSAGTSGGRITDTQYF. CDR3 DNA: TGCGCCAGCAGCGCCGGGACTAGCGGGGGGCGGATCACAGATACGCAGTATTTT.

This clonotype was counted between two and nine times. This chain connects TRBV20-1 to TRBJ2-1; 12 bases map to TRBD2. The CDR3 is made up of 16 amino acids. Germline CDR1 is DFQATT and CDR2 is SNEGSKA (reference sequence). V lost 1 base, J lost 6 bases, and 7 bases stayed unmatched. CDR3 bases: TGCAGTGCTAGAGGGACTAGCGGGGAGCACATCAATGAGCAGTTCTTC. Its protein is CSARGTSGEHINEQFF.

The V call is TRBV12-3 or TRBV12-4, the J call TRBJ1-2; D not resolved. V was cut by 5 bases and J by 0 bases, with 10 bases left in between. This CDR3 spans 14 amino acids. The DNA of the CDR3 is TGTGCCAGCAGTGCCCGGGAGACTAACTATGGCTACACCTTC. Translating gives CASSARETNYGYTF.

This clonotype was seen only a few times. The chain employs TRBV5-1 and TRBJ1-2; a possible D gene is TRBD1 (6 bases). Germline loops: CDR1 SGHRS, CDR2 YFSETQ. The V end was cut by 4 bases, the J end by 4 bases, with 26 bases between. The CDR3 loop spans 18 amino acids. CDR3 sequence reads: CASSPPGTSPNLVYGYTF. As DNA, the CDR3 is TGCGCCAGCAGCCCACCCGGGACATCCCCAAATCTAGTCTATGGCTACACCTTC.

J is TRBJ2-5 and V is TRBV6-5; 11 nucleotides match TRBD2. The germline CDR1 and CDR2 sequences are MNHEY and SVGAGI. With V trimmed by 5 bases and J by 2 bases, 4 bases remained unmatched. The length of the CDR3 is 15 residues. In DNA form, the CDR3 reads TGTGCCAGCAGTGGTAGCGGGGGGGCGCAAGAGACCCAGTACTTC. Translated: CASSGSGGAQETQYF.

In this sample, this clonotype turned up a few times. The V gene is TRBV7-9, the J gene TRBJ1-6, with 7 bases fitting TRBD1. J lost 10 bases, V lost 0 bases, and 9 bases had no gene match. This CDR3 spans 16 amino acids. Germline CDR1 and CDR2: SEHNR and FQNEAQ (reference sequence). The CDR3 loop is CASSLAGTAGQSPLHF. The CDR3 DNA sequence: TGTGCCAGCAGCTTAGCCGGGACAGCGGGGCAATCACCCCTCCACTTT.

The J gene is TRBJ1-2, the V gene TRBV7-9; TRBD1 matches at 8 bases. The junction had 3 bases not matched to a gene; V was cut back by 3 bases and J by 6 bases. This CDR3 contains 13 residues. Looked up from germline, CDR1 is SEHNR and CDR2 is FQNEAQ (reference sequence). CDR3 DNA: TGTGCCAGCAGCTTCAGGGGGCTGGATGGCTACACCTTC. Protein product: CASSFRGLDGYTF.

The table lists this clonotype with a few counts. The gene calls are TRBV7-2 and TRBJ2-5; 8 bases align to TRBD1. This CDR3 has 12 amino acids. Germline CDR1 and CDR2: SGHTA and FQGNSA. Trimming removed 10 bases from V and 1 base from J; junction bases left unmatched: 2. CDR3 sequence (DNA): TGTGCCACCGACAGGGGCCAAGAGACCCAGTACTTC. This encodes CATDRGQETQYF.

This clonotype was detected ten times or more. V is TRBV29-1 and J is TRBJ1-2, with TRBD1 matching 12 bases. The CDR3 runs 14 residues. Germline CDR1 reads SQVTM; CDR2 reads ANQGSEA. The V and J ends lost 3 bases and 8 bases, in that order; junction bases with no gene match: 7. CDR3 in DNA: TGCAGCGTTGACGCGGGACAGGGGGCGTGGGGCTACACCTTC. The encoded protein is CSVDAGQGAWGYTF.

This clonotype was seen many times. The chain links TRBV5-1 to TRBJ1-1, with 9 bases that match TRBD1. This CDR3 is 18 amino acids long. The junction had 13 bases not matched to a gene; V was cut back by 4 bases and J by 0 bases. Germline V gene sequence: CDR1 SGHRS, CDR2 YFSETQ. The CDR3 DNA follows: TGCGCCAGCAGCCTAACACAGGGACAGGGAGGTCTGAACACTGAAGCTTTCTTT. It yields the protein CASSLTQGQGGLNTEAFF.